The clone carrying this T cell receptor beta chain was detected a few times. CDR3 length: 18 residues. Germline V lookup: CDR1 LGHNA, CDR2 YSLEER. Trimming took 0 bases from V and 3 from J; bases not matched to a gene: 8. This entry is derived from a study of blood T cell repertoires in COVID-19. Study-wide background: The samples span acute and convalescent COVID-19 from the United States, Italy and Spain. T cells, B-cell-depleted T cells, or PBMCs provided the cDNA or gDNA that served as material.

Per the authors' pipeline: For nucleated cells, counts were estimated from reference gene primer amplification. The data were produced by immunoSEQ multiplex PCR, yet TCRdb's version contains in-frame clones alone and is incomplete. The V and J calls and clone size come from that table; D and trimming were worked out from the DNA. Of a few hundred thousand clones in the sample, around nine tenths were seen once. This chain joins TRBV4-3 and TRBJ2-1; 10 nucleotides align to TRBD1. The sample consisted of peripheral blood. The TCR sequence derives from a middle-aged man who had recovered from COVID-19. CDR3 sequence reads: CASSQEKTGTGVYNEQFF. In nucleotides, the CDR3 is TGCGCCAGCAGCCAAGAAAAAACCGGGACAGGGGTCTACAATGAGCAGTTCTTC.